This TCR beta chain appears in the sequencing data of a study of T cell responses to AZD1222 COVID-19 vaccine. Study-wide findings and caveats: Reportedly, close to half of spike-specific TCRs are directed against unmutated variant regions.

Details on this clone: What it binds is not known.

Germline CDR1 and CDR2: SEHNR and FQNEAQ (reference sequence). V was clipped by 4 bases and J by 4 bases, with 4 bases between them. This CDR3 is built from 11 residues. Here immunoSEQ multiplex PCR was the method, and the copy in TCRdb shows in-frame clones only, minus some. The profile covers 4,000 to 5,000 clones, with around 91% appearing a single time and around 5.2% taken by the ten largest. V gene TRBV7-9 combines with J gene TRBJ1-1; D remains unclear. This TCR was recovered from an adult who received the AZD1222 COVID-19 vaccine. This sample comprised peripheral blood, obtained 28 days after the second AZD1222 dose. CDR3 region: CASSSATEAFF. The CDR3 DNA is TGTGCCAGCAGCTCTGCCACTGAAGCTTTCTTT.